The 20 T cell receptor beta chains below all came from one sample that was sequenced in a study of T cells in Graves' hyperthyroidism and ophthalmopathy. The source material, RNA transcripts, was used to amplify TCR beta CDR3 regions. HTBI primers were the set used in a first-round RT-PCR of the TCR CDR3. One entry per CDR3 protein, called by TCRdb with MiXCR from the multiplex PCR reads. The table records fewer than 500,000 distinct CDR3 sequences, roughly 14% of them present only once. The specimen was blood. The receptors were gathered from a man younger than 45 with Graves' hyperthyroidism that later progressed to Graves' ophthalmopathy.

This CDR3 reads CSATGLDFTDTQYF. The CDR3 coding sequence is TGCAGTGCTACGGGACTAGACTTCACAGATACGCAGTATTTT. The gene calls are TRBV20-1 and TRBJ2-3; 8 nucleotides match TRBD2. This CDR3 is 14 amino acids long. In germline, CDR1 is DFQATT, CDR2 SNEGSKA (reference sequence). Trimming removed 4 bases from V and 2 bases from J; junction bases left unmatched: 5.

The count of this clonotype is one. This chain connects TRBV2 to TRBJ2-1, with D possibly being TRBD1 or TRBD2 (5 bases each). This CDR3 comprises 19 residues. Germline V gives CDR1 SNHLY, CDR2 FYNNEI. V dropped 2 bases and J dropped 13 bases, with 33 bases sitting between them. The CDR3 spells CASSEWAGIREVQLGQQFF. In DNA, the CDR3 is TGTGCCAGCAGTGAATGGGCAGGGATTCGGGAAGTTCAGCTTGGACAACAGTTCTTC.

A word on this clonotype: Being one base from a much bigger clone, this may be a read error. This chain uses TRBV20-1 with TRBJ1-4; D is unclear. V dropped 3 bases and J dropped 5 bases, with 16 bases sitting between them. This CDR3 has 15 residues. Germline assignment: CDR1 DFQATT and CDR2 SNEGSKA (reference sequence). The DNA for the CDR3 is TGCAGTGCTAGCCTAGCCCGGGAGAGGAATGAAAAACTGTTTTTT. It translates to CSASLARERNEKLFF.

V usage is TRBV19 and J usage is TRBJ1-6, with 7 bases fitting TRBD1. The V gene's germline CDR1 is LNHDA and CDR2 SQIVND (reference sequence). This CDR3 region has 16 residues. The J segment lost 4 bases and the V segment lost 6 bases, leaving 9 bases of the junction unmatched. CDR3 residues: CASRDRNTEYNSPLHF. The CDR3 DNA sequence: TGTGCCAGTAGGGACAGGAATACGGAGTATAATTCACCCCTCCACTTT.

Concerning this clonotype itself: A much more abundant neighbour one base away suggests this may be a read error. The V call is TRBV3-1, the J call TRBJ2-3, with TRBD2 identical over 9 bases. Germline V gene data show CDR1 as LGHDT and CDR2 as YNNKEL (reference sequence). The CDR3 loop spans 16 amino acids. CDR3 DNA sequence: TGTGCCAGCAGCCAAGGGGGGACTAGCCTCCCAGATGCGCAGTATTTT. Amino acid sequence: CASSQGGTSLPDAQYF.

DNA of the CDR3: TGCGCCAGCAGCTGGGGGGGGGGCCTAGAAGAGACCCAGTACTTC. This gives the protein CASSWGGGLEETQYF. The chain is built from TRBV5-1 and TRBJ2-5; D possibly corresponds to TRBD2 (7 bases). Germline-derived CDR1 and CDR2 are SGHRS and YFSETQ. CDR3 length: 15 amino acids. V lost 3 bases and J lost 3, with 15 bases in between.

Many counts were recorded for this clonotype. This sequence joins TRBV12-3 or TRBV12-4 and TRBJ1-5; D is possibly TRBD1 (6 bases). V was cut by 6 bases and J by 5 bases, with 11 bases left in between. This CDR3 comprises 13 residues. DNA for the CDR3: TGTGCCAGCAGAACAGGGCCCCATCAGCCCCAGCATTTT. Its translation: CASRTGPHQPQHF.

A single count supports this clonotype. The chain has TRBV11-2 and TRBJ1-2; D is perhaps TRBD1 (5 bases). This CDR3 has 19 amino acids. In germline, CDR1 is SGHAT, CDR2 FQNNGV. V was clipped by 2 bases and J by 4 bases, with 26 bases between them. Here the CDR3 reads CASSLPFRQQALASYGYTF. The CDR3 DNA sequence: TGTGCCAGCAGCTTACCCTTTCGACAGCAAGCCTTAGCTAGCTATGGCTACACCTTC.

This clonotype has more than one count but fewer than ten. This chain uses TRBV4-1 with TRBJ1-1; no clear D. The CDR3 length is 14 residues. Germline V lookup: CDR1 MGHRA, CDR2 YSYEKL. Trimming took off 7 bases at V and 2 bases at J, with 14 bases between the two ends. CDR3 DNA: TGCGCCAGCACCTTGGCCCTGATCAACACTGAAGCTTTCTTT. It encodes CASTLALINTEAFF.

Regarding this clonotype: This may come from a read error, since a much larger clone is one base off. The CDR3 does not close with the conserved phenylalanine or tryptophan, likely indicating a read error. The CDR3 DNA reads TGTGCCAGCAGTTTAGGGACTAGCGGGTTACCCCAAGAGACCCAGTACCTC. This codes for CASSLGTSGLPQETQYL. This chain uses TRBV12-3 or TRBV12-4 with TRBJ2-5; 11 bases are a match to TRBD2. The CDR3 extends over 17 amino acids. V lost 1 base to trimming and J lost 1 base; unmatched junction nucleotides: 5.

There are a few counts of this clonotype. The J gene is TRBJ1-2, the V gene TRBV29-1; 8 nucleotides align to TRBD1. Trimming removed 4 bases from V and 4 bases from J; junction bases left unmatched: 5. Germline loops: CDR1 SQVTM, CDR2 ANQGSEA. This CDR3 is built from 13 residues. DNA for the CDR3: TGCAGCGTTGGGGCAGGGGGCGTCTATGGCTACACCTTC. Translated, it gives CSVGAGGVYGYTF.

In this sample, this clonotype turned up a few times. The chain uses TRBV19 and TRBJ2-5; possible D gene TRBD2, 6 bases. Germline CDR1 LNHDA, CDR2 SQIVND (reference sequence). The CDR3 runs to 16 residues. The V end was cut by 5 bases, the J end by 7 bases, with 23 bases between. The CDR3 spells CASSSPGRRGIVTQYF. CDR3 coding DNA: TGTGCCAGTAGTTCTCCGGGGCGCCGGGGGATTGTGACCCAGTACTTC. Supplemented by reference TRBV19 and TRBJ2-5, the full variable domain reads DGGITQSPKYLFRKEGQNVTLSCEQNLNHDAMYWYRQDPGQGLRLIYYSQIVNDFQKGDIAEGYSVSREKKESFPLTVTSAQKNPTAFYLCASSSPGRRGIVTQYFGPGTRLLVL.

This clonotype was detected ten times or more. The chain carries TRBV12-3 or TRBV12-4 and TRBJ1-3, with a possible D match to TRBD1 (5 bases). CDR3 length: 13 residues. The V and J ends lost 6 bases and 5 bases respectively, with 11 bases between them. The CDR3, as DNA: TGTGCCAGCAGCCCGGGACCCCGAAACACCATATATTTT. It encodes CASSPGPRNTIYF.

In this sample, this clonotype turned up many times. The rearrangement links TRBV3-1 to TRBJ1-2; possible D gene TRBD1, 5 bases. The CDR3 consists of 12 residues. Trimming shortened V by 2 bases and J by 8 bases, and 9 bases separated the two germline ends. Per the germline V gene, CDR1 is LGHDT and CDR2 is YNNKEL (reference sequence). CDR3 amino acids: CASSQSRVGYTF. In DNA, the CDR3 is TGTGCCAGCAGCCAAAGCAGGGTCGGCTACACCTTC.

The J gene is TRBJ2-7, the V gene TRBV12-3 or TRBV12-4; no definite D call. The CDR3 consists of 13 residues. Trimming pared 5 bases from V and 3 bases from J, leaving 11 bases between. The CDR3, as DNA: TGTGCCAGCAGTCTTTTTGAGGTCTACGAGCAGTACTTC. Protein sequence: CASSLFEVYEQYF.

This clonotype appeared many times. The CDR3 bases are TGTGCCAGCAGCTTCAGATGGTACTATGGCTACACCTTC. Amino acids: CASSFRWYYGYTF. The V call is TRBV5-6, the J call TRBJ1-2; D is uncertain. Germline loops: CDR1 SGHDT, CDR2 YYEEEE. Trimming shortened V by 2 bases and J by 3 bases, and 8 bases separated the two germline ends. The CDR3 length is 13 residues.

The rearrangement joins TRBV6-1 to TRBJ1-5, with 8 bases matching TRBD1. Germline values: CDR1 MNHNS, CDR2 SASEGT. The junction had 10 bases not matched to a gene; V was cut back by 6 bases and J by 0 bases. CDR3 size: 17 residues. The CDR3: CASRRGTGGRSNQPQHF. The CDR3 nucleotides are TGTGCCAGCAGGAGAGGTACAGGGGGGCGTAGCAATCAGCCCCAGCATTTT.

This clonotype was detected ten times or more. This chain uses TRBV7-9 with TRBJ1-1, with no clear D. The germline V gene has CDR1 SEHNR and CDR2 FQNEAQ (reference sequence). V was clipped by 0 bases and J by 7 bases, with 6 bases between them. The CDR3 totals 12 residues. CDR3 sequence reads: CASSLARNEAFF. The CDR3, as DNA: TGTGCCAGCAGCTTAGCCAGGAATGAAGCTTTCTTT.

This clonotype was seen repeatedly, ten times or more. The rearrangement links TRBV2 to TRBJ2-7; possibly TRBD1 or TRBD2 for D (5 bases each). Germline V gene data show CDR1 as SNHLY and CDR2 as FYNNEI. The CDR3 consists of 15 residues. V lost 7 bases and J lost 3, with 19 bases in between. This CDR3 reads CASKPGPGQFYEQYF. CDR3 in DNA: TGTGCCAGCAAACCGGGACCAGGTCAGTTCTACGAGCAGTACTTC. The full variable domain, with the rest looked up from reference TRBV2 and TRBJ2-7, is EPEVTQTPSHQVTQMGQEVILRCVPISNHLYFYWYRQILGQKVEFLVSFYNNEISEKSEIFDDQFSVERPDGSNFTLKIRSTKLEDSAMYFCASKPGPGQFYEQYFGPGTRLTVT.

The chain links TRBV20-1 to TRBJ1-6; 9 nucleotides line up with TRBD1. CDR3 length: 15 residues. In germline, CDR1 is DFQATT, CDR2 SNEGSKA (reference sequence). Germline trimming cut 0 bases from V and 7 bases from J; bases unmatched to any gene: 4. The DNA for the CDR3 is TGCAGTGCTAGAGAAACCGGGACAGGGAATTCACCCCTCCACTTT. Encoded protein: CSARETGTGNSPLHF.